One and the same sample provided the 23 T cell receptor beta chains below, sequenced in a study of blood T cell repertoires in COVID-19. Clones were read by immunoSEQ multiplex PCR, and TCRdb kept only the in-frame ones, dropping some. The data show some 320,000 clones, about 82% seen once. Specimen: peripheral blood. Receptors originate from a human donor in a cohort sampled during active COVID-19.

The chain is built from TRBV6-5 and TRBJ1-1; tentatively, D is TRBD1 (5 bases). Trimming cost V 6 bases and J 3 bases, with 11 bases left between them. Germline loops: CDR1 MNHEY, CDR2 SVGAGI. This CDR3 contains 13 residues. CDR3 residues: CASRLGEYTEAFF. In DNA form, the CDR3 reads TGTGCCAGCAGGCTAGGGGAATACACTGAAGCTTTCTTT.

The rearrangement joins TRBV29-1 to TRBJ2-7; a possible D gene is TRBD1 (7 bases). CDR1 and CDR2 from the germline V gene are SQVTM and ANQGSEA. This CDR3 contains 13 residues. The germline V and J ends were trimmed by 4 bases and 0 bases, with 10 bases remaining between them. CDR3 region: CSVGRDSSYEQYF. The CDR3 bases are TGCAGCGTTGGGAGGGACAGCTCCTACGAGCAGTACTTC.

CDR3 sequence reads: CASSPPSKPRADTEAFF. Written as DNA, the CDR3 is TGTGCCAGCTCACCACCTTCTAAGCCCAGGGCAGACACTGAAGCTTTCTTT. V usage is TRBV18 and J usage is TRBJ1-1, with D tentatively TRBD1 (5 bases). CDR3 length equals 17 residues. V lost 0 bases, J lost 3 bases, and 17 bases lay in between. Germline-derived CDR1 and CDR2 are KGHSH and LQKENI.

The CDR3 sequence is CASSVVPGGSLSGANVLTF. In DNA, the CDR3 is TGTGCCAGCAGCGTAGTACCCGGGGGGTCCCTCTCTGGGGCCAACGTCCTGACTTTC. The chain carries TRBV9 and TRBJ2-6; 7 bases line up with TRBD2. The germline CDR1 and CDR2 sequences are SGDLS and YYNGEE. This CDR3 has 19 amino acids. V lost 0 bases to trimming and J lost 0 bases; unmatched junction nucleotides: 9.

This clone was seen a few times. The chain is built from TRBV2 and TRBJ1-2; 7 bases fit TRBD1. The J segment lost 6 bases and the V segment lost 8 bases, leaving 15 bases of the junction unmatched. CDR3 length: 15 amino acids. Germline V gene sequence: CDR1 SNHLY, CDR2 FYNNEI. CDR3 nucleotide sequence: TGTGCCAGCCGCAACCCGGGACAGAATAGGGATGGCTACACCTTC. Translation: CASRNPGQNRDGYTF.

This clone was seen just once. This chain links TRBV5-1 with TRBJ1-1; the D gene is possibly TRBD1 (6 bases). Germline V gene sequence: CDR1 SGHRS, CDR2 YFSETQ. CDR3 length: 13 residues. V gave up 4 bases and J gave up 10 bases, with 17 bases separating them. The CDR3 bases are TGCGCCAGCAGCACAGGTATCACAGGGAGAGCTTTCTTT. The encoded protein is CASSTGITGRAFF.

This chain joins TRBV3-1 (or the pseudogene TRBV3-2) and TRBJ2-7; TRBD1 is a possible D gene (6 bases). Trimming pared 1 base from V and 4 bases from J, leaving 14 bases between. CDR3 length: 15 residues. Germline V lookup: CDR1 LGHDT, CDR2 YNNKEL (reference sequence). CDR3 nucleotide sequence: TGTGCCAGCAGCCAAGGTCGGACAGTTAATTACGAGCAGTACTTC. The encoded protein is CASSQGRTVNYEQYF.

The table lists this clone with a count of one. The chain links TRBV15 to TRBJ1-1, with D possibly matching TRBD1 (5 bases). The ends were cut back, 11 bases at V and 1 base at J, with 11 bases in the middle. In germline, CDR1 is LNHNV, CDR2 YYDKDF (reference sequence). The CDR3 loop spans 12 amino acids. The DNA for the CDR3 is TGTGCCTTCAAAGGGGCGAACACTGAAGCTTTCTTT. Its translation: CAFKGANTEAFF. The whole variable domain, filled in from reference TRBV15 and TRBJ1-1, reads DAMVIQNPRYQVTQFGKPVTLSCSQTLNHNVMYWYQQKSSQAPKLLFHYYDKDFNNEADTPDNFQSRRPNTSFCFLDIRSPGLGDTAMYLCAFKGANTEAFFGQGTRLTVV.

The rearrangement uses TRBV29-1 and TRBJ2-7; 11 nucleotides match TRBD1. The CDR3 extends over 14 amino acids. Germline assignment: CDR1 SQVTM and CDR2 ANQGSEA. Trimming at V came to 4 bases and at J to 5 bases, leaving 7 bases not matched to a gene. The CDR3 coding sequence is TGCAGCGTTGCCCGGGACAGGGGGATGGACGAGCAGTACTTC. Translated, it gives CSVARDRGMDEQYF.

The V call is TRBV5-1, the J call TRBJ2-3; 8 positions agree with TRBD1. The CDR3 has 14 residues. The ends lost 0 bases at V and 5 bases at J; junction bases unmatched: 2. The germline V gene has CDR1 SGHRS and CDR2 YFSETQ. CDR3 amino acids: CASSLGDRGDTQYF. The DNA of the CDR3 is TGCGCCAGCAGCTTGGGAGACAGGGGAGATACGCAGTATTTT.

This chain's CDR3 is CSVVAGATNEKLFF. For the CDR3, the DNA is TGCAGCGTTGTCGCAGGGGCTACTAATGAAAAACTGTTTTTT. The genes are TRBV29-1 and TRBJ1-4; D is possibly TRBD1 (6 bases). Germline values: CDR1 SQVTM, CDR2 ANQGSEA. The V gene lost 4 bases and the J gene lost 2 bases, with 11 bases spanning the gap. There are 14 residues in the CDR3.

The V and J genes are TRBV2 and TRBJ2-5, with a weak D call TRBD2 (6 bases). Germline-derived CDR1 and CDR2 are SNHLY and FYNNEI. The CDR3 totals 13 residues. V lost 8 bases and J lost 1, with 11 bases in between. CDR3 region: CASAQTSQETQYF. The CDR3 DNA reads as TGTGCCAGCGCTCAGACTAGCCAAGAGACCCAGTACTTC.

The chain uses TRBV5-4 and TRBJ1-2, with a tentative D call TRBD1 (5 bases). The CDR3 covers 14 residues. Trimming took off 4 bases at V and 9 bases at J, with 19 bases between the two ends. CDR1 SGHNT and CDR2 YYREEE come from the germline V gene (reference sequence). CDR3 sequence reads: CASSVDRGDVSYTF. CDR3 DNA: TGTGCCAGCAGCGTAGACAGAGGTGATGTTAGCTACACCTTC. The full variable domain, its missing parts supplied by reference TRBV5-4 and TRBJ1-2, is ETGVTQSPTHLIKTRGQQVTLRCSSQSGHNTVSWYQQALGQGPQFIFQYYREEENGRGNFPPRFSGLQFPNYSSELNVNALELDDSALYLCASSVDRGDVSYTFGSGTRLTVV.

The chain couples TRBV2 to TRBJ2-2, with D perhaps matching TRBD1 (5 bases). V lost 6 bases and J lost 1, with 9 bases in between. Germline CDR1 is SNHLY and CDR2 is FYNNEI. The CDR3 spans 14 residues. The chain's CDR3 is CASRWTQNTGELFF. The DNA for the CDR3 is TGTGCCAGCAGGTGGACACAGAACACCGGGGAGCTGTTTTTT.

This clone is a singleton in its sample. The chain combines TRBV5-4 with TRBJ2-7; 9 bases align to TRBD1. The J segment lost 4 bases and the V segment lost 4 bases, leaving 6 bases of the junction unmatched. Germline V gene sequence: CDR1 SGHNT, CDR2 YYREEE (reference sequence). There are 14 residues in the CDR3. CDR3 nucleotide sequence: TGTGCCAGCAGCCAGACAGGGGGTGGGTACGAGCAGTACTTC. Translating gives CASSQTGGGYEQYF.

The chain combines TRBV5-1 with TRBJ1-1; D is undetermined. The V and J ends lost 1 base and 3 bases respectively, with 13 bases between them. The CDR3 loop spans 15 amino acids. From germline, CDR1 is SGHRS and CDR2 YFSETQ. The CDR3 reads CASSLLEEGYTEAFF. CDR3 nucleotides: TGCGCCAGCAGCTTGCTTGAGGAGGGCTACACTGAAGCTTTCTTT.

The count of this clone is one. The V gene is TRBV3-1 (or the pseudogene TRBV3-2), the J gene TRBJ1-4; 8 bases fit TRBD1. The CDR3 spans 15 residues. In germline, CDR1 is LGHDT, CDR2 YNNKEL (reference sequence). Losses at the gene ends were 4 bases for V and 5 bases for J; bases not matched to a gene: 6. CDR3 nucleotide sequence: TGTGCCAGCAGCCCTACCCAGGGGGCGAATGAAAAACTGTTTTTT. This sequence encodes CASSPTQGANEKLFF.

This clone has just a few counts. This chain joins TRBV18 and TRBJ1-1, with 7 bases that match TRBD1. Germline-derived CDR1 and CDR2 are KGHSH and LQKENI. V gave up 3 bases and J gave up 0 bases; unmatched junction bases: 7. This CDR3 has 16 amino acids. In DNA, the CDR3 is TGTGCCAGCTCACCGGGACAGCTAATGATGAACACTGAAGCTTTCTTT. Amino acids: CASSPGQLMMNTEAFF.

The chain couples TRBV7-9 to TRBJ2-2, with D possibly TRBD2 on 6 matching bases. Trimming left V 5 bases short and J 5 bases short, with 15 bases between. Germline CDR1 reads SEHNR; CDR2 reads FQNEAQ (reference sequence). The CDR3 runs to 15 residues. CDR3 loop: CASSLGGPGTGELFF. In DNA form, the CDR3 reads TGTGCCAGCAGCCTGGGGGGACCCGGAACCGGGGAGCTGTTTTTT.

The chain is built from TRBV3-1 (or the pseudogene TRBV3-2) and TRBJ2-3; possible D gene TRBD1, 5 bases. V lost 4 bases and J lost 2, with 16 bases in between. The CDR3 sequence is 16 residues long. CDR1 is LGHDT, CDR2 YNNKEL, per germline (reference sequence). The CDR3 protein is CASSRPKAGYTDTQYF. CDR3 sequence (DNA): TGTGCCAGCAGCCGTCCCAAGGCAGGGTACACAGATACGCAGTATTTT.

This clone came up once. This chain joins TRBV6-1 and TRBJ1-5; no clear D. V lost 0 bases and J 4 bases, leaving 10 bases between the germline ends. CDR3 length: 15 residues. Per the germline V gene, CDR1 is MNHNS and CDR2 is SASEGT. The CDR3 DNA reads TGTGCCAGCAGTGAAGCTCGTCCCCAGAATCAGCCCCAGCATTTT. This sequence encodes CASSEARPQNQPQHF.

The chain joins TRBV10-3 to TRBJ2-7, with 10 positions matching TRBD1. V shed 6 bases, J shed 2 bases, and the junction held 4 bases outside the gene matches. The germline gives CDR1 ENHRY, CDR2 SYGVKD. The CDR3 extends over 14 amino acids. The CDR3 is CAISAGQGAYEQYF. In DNA form, the CDR3 reads TGTGCCATCAGCGCAGGACAGGGGGCCTACGAGCAGTACTTC.

The chain links TRBV24-1 to TRBJ2-3, with TRBD1 as a possible D gene (6 bases). The V gene's germline CDR1 is KGHDR and CDR2 SFDVKD. The CDR3 covers 17 residues. The V end lost 3 bases, the J end lost 1 base, and 16 bases lay between the germline ends. CDR3 amino acids: CATSDIKAGVGTDTQYF. The CDR3 nucleotides are TGTGCCACCAGTGATATAAAGGCAGGGGTGGGCACAGATACGCAGTATTTT.